Sequencing of this T cell receptor beta chain was carried out in a study of T cells after yellow fever vaccination. Study results and caveats: The appearance of a small share of clonotypes in both CD4 and CD8 compartments was observed. The secondary response showed a weaker magnitude and a faster peak, day 5 versus 15.

This clonotype showed up many times. Its specificity is not known. TCRdb passed the 5' RACE reads through MiXCR, listing each CDR3 protein once. The table lists 150,000 to 200,000 distinct CDR3 sequences, over 7% of them singletons, with about 40% in the top ten. Trimming took 1 base from V and 6 from J, leaving 17 bases between them. Germline CDR1 and CDR2: SEHNR and FQNEAQ (reference sequence). The CDR3 is made up of 16 amino acids. The V call is TRBV7-9, the J call TRBJ2-3, with D perhaps matching TRBD1 (5 bases). The origin of this receptor is a man aged 18 to 35 who received the YFV17D yellow fever vaccine. The sample in question was CD8+ T cells sorted from PBMCs, obtained 45 days after the yellow fever booster vaccination. The CDR3 protein is CASSLVGPKGIDTQYF. The CDR3 DNA sequence: TGTGCCAGCAGCTTAGTTGGACCCAAGGGGATCGATACGCAGTATTTT.